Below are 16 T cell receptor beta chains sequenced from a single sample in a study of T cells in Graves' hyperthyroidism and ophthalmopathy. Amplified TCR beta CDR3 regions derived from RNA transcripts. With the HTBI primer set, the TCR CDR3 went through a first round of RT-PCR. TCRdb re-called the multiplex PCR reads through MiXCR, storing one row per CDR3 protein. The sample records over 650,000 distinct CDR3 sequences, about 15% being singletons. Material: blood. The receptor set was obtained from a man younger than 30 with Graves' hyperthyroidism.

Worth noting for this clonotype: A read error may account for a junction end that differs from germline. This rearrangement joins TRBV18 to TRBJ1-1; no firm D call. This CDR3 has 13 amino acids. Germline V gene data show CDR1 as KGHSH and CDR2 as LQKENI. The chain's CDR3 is CASPPGLNTEAFF. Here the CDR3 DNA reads TGTGCCAGCCCACCAGGCCTGAACACTGAAGCTTTCTTT.

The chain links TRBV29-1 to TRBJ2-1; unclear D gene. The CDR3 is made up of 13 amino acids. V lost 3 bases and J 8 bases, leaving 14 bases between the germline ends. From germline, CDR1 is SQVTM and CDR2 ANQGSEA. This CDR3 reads CSVESFLRYEQFF. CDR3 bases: TGCAGCGTTGAGTCTTTCCTTCGATATGAGCAGTTCTTC.

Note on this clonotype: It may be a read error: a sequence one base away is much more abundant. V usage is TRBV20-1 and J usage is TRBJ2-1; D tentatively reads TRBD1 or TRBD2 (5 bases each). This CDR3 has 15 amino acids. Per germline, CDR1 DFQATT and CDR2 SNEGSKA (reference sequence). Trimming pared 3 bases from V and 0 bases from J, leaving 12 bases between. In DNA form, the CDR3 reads TGCAGTGCTAGGGGGGTATTGAGCTCCTACAATGAGCAGTTCTTC. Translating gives CSARGVLSSYNEQFF.

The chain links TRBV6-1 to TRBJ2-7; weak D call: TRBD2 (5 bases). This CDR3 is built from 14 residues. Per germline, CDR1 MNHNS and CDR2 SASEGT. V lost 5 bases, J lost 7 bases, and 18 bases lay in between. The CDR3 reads CASSHLIRRGEQYF. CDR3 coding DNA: TGTGCCAGCAGTCATCTCATAAGGCGCGGGGAGCAGTACTTC.

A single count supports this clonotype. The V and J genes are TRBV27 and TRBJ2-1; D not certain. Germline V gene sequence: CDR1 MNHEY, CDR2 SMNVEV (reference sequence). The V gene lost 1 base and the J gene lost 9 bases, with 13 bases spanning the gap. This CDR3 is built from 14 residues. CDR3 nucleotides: TGTGCCAGCAGTTTATTGGCCATACCCGGTGAGCAGTTCTTC. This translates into CASSLLAIPGEQFF.

This CDR3 is CASTPLPSGITYEQFF. Written as DNA, the CDR3 is TGTGCCAGCACCCCTCTGCCCAGCGGGATTACGTATGAGCAGTTCTTC. The V gene is TRBV7-6, the J gene TRBJ2-1, with 7 bases lining up with TRBD2. Germline loops: CDR1 SGHVS, CDR2 FNYEAQ. This CDR3 contains 16 residues. The V segment lost 7 bases and the J segment 8 bases; nucleotides outside the gene matches: 17.

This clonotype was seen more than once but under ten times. The CDR3 protein is CASKTGRKSRSNQPQHF. CDR3 sequence (DNA): TGTGCCAGTAAGACCGGCAGGAAGAGTCGGAGCAATCAGCCCCAGCATTTT. The chain employs TRBV19 and TRBJ1-5, with D unclear. The CDR3 runs to 17 residues. The germline V and J ends were trimmed by 7 bases and 1 base, with 20 bases remaining between them. Germline V gene data show CDR1 as LNHDA and CDR2 as SQIVND (reference sequence).

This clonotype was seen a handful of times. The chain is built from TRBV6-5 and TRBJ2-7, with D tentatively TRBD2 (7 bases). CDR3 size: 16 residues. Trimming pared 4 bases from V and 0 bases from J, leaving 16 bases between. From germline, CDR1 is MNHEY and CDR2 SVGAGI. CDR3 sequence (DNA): TGTGCCAGCAGTTTTGGTAGGGGGGGACACTCCTACGAGCAGTACTTC. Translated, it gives CASSFGRGGHSYEQYF.

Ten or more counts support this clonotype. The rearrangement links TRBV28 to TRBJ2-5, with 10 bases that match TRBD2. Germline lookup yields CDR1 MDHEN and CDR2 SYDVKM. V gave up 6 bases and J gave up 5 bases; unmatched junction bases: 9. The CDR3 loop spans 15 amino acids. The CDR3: CASSPQREGLETQYF. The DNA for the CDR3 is TGTGCCAGCAGCCCCCAGCGGGAGGGCCTTGAGACCCAGTACTTC.

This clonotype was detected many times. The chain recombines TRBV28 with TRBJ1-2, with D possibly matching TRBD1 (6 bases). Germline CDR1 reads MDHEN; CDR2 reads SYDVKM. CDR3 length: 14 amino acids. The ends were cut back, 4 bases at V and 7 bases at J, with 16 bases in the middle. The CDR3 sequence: CASSWGPAWGGYTF. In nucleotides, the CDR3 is TGTGCCAGCAGTTGGGGGCCAGCCTGGGGTGGCTACACCTTC.

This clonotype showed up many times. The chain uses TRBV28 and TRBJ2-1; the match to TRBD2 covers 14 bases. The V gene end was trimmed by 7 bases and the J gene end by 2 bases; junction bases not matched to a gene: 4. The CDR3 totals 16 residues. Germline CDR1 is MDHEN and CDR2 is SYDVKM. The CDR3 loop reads CASTGLAGGAYNEQFF. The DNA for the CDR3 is TGTGCCAGCACCGGACTAGCGGGAGGCGCCTACAATGAGCAGTTCTTC.

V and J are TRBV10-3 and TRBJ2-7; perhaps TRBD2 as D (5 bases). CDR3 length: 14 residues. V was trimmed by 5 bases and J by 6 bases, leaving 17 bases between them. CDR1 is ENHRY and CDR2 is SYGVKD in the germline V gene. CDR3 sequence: CAISSGNGLLEQYF. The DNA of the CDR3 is TGTGCCATCAGTTCCGGGAACGGCCTCCTCGAGCAGTACTTC.

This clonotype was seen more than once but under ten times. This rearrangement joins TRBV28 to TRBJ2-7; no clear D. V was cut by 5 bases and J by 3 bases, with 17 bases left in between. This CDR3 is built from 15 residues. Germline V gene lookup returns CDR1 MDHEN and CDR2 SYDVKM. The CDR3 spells CASSPYGGDLYEQYF. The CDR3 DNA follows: TGTGCCAGCAGTCCCTATGGCGGAGACCTCTACGAGCAGTACTTC.

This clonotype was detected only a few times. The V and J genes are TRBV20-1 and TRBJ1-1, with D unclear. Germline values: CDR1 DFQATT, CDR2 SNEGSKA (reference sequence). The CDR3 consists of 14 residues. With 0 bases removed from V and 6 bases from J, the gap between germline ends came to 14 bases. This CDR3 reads CSARDPEREAEAFF. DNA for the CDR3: TGCAGTGCTAGAGACCCGGAGAGGGAGGCTGAAGCTTTCTTT.

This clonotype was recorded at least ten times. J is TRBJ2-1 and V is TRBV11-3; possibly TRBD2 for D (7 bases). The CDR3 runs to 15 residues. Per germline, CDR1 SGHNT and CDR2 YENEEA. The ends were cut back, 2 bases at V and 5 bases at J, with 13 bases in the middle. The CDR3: CASSLPGGPNNEQFF. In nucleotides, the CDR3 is TGTGCCAGCAGCTTACCGGGGGGCCCCAACAATGAGCAGTTCTTC.

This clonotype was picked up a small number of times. This chain's CDR3 is CSGRGLAGGNEQYF. CDR3 coding DNA: TGCAGCGGCCGCGGACTAGCGGGAGGCAACGAGCAGTACTTC. The chain joins TRBV20-1 to TRBJ2-7; 14 bases are a match to TRBD2. CDR1 and CDR2 (germline): DFQATT, SNEGSKA (reference sequence). CDR3 length: 14 residues.